Shown below are 6 T cell receptor beta chains from a single sample sequenced in a study of T cell responses to AZD1222 COVID-19 vaccine. Measured with immunoSEQ multiplex PCR; TCRdb has only the in-frame clones, and not every one. There are around 140,000 clones in the sample; approximately 85% occur only once, and 5.4% lies in the top ten. Sequences were derived from peripheral blood, sampled 28 days after the second dose of the MenACWY control vaccine. These receptor sequences come from an adult who received the MenACWY meningococcal vaccine as a control.

This chain joins TRBV5-8 and TRBJ1-1; 8 bases agree with TRBD1. V shed 4 bases and J 9 bases; nucleotides not matched to a gene: 14. CDR1 and CDR2 from the germline V gene are SGHTS and YDEGEE. The CDR3 totals 15 residues. The CDR3 DNA follows: TGTGCCAGCAGCACAAGACGACAGGGGCCCGTTAAAGCTTTCTTT. Protein: CASSTRRQGPVKAFF.

The chain carries TRBV7-9 and TRBJ2-1, with D possibly matching TRBD2 (6 bases). The CDR3 is 12 residues long. Looked up from germline, CDR1 is SEHNR and CDR2 is FQNEAQ (reference sequence). Trimming left V 0 bases short and J 9 bases short, with 6 bases between. CDR3 coding DNA: TGTGCCAGCAGCTTAGCGGGGGGTGAGCAGTTCTTC. Translating gives CASSLAGGEQFF.

The chain couples TRBV28 to TRBJ1-4; D unclear. Germline values: CDR1 MDHEN, CDR2 SYDVKM. V was clipped by 1 base and J by 16 bases, with 13 bases between them. The CDR3 sequence is 12 residues long. This chain's CDR3 is CASSLSPGGPFF. CDR3 in DNA: TGTGCCAGCAGTTTATCCCCCGGCGGGCCGTTTTTT.

The chain carries TRBV5-1 and TRBJ2-6, with D unresolved. This CDR3 spans 15 amino acids. Germline V gene data show CDR1 as SGHRS and CDR2 as YFSETQ. The V end was cut by 0 bases, the J end by 4 bases, with 8 bases between. Here the CDR3 DNA reads TGCGCCAGCAGCTTGGACAGCACCGGGGCCAACGTCCTGACTTTC. Translated, it gives CASSLDSTGANVLTF.

The chain couples TRBV9 to TRBJ1-3; unclear D gene. The CDR3 runs 17 residues. Trimming took off 3 bases at V and 0 bases at J, with 16 bases between the two ends. From germline, CDR1 is SGDLS and CDR2 YYNGEE. Here the CDR3 DNA reads TGTGCCAGCAGCGCACTCAAGCAGCTCAGCTCTGGAAACACCATATATTTT. Protein sequence: CASSALKQLSSGNTIYF.

The chain carries TRBV20-1 and TRBJ2-7; possible D gene TRBD1, 6 bases. The V gene lost 7 bases and the J gene lost 6 bases, with 13 bases spanning the gap. The CDR3 is 11 residues long. Germline loops: CDR1 DFQATT, CDR2 SNEGSKA (reference sequence). CDR3 region: CSGTALVEQYF. The CDR3 nucleotides read TGCAGTGGGACAGCCCTCGTCGAGCAGTACTTC.